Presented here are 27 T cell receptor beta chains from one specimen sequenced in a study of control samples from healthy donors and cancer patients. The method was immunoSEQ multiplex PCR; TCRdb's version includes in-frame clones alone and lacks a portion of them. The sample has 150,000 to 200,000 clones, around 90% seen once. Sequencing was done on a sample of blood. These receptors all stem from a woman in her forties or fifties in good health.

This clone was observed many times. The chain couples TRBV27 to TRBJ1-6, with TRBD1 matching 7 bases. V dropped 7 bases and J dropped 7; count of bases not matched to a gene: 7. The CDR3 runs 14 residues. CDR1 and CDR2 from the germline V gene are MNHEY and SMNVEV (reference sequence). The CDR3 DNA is TGTGCCAGCAATGTACAGGGGCCGAATTCACCCCTCCACTTT. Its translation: CASNVQGPNSPLHF.

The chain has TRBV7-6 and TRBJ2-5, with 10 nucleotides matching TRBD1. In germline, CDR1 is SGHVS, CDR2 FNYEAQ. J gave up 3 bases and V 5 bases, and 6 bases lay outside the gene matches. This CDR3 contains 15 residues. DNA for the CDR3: TGTGCCAGCAGCCTCCTCGGACAGGGGGAAGAGACCCAGTACTTC. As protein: CASSLLGQGEETQYF.

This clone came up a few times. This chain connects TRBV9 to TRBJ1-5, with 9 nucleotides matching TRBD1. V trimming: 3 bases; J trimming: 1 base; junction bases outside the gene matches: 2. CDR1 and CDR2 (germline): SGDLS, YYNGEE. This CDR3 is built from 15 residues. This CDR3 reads CASSAGTGSNQPQHF. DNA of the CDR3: TGTGCCAGCAGCGCCGGGACAGGGAGCAATCAGCCCCAGCATTTT.

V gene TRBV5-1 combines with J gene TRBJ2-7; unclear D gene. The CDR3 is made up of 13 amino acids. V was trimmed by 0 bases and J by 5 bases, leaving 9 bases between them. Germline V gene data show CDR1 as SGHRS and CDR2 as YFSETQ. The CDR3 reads CASSLVPGDEQYF. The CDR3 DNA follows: TGCGCCAGCAGCTTGGTCCCTGGCGACGAGCAGTACTTC.

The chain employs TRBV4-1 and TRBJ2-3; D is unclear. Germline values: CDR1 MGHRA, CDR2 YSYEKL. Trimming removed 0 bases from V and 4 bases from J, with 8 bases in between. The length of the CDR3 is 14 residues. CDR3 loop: CASSQDHGADTQYF. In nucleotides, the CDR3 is TGCGCCAGCAGCCAAGATCATGGAGCAGATACGCAGTATTTT.

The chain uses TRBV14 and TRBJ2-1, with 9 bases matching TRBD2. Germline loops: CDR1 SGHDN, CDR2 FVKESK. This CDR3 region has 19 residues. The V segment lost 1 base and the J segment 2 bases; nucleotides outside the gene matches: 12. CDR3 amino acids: CASSQVGGLRGGAYNEQFF. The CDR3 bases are TGTGCCAGCAGCCAAGTTGGGGGGCTTCGCGGGGGGGCCTACAATGAGCAGTTCTTC.

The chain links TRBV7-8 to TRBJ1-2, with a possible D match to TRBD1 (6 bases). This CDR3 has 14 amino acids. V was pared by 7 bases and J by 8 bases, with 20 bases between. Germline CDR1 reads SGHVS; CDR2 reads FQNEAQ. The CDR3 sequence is CASTQGTSAGGYTF. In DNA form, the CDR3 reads TGTGCCAGCACCCAGGGGACCTCGGCGGGGGGCTACACCTTC.

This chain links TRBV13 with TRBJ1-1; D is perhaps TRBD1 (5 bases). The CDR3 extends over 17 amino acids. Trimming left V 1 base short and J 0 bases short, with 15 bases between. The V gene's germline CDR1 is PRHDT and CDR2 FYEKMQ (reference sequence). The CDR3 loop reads CASSLERTTEMNTEAFF. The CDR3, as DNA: TGTGCCAGCAGCTTAGAACGCACGACAGAGATGAACACTGAAGCTTTCTTT.

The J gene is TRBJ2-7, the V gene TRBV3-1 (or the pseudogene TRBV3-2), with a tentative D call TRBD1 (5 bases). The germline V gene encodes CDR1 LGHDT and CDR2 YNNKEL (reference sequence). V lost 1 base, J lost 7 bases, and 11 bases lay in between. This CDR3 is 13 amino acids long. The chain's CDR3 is CASSQVKGQEQYF. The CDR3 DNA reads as TGTGCCAGCAGCCAAGTAAAGGGGCAGGAGCAGTACTTC.

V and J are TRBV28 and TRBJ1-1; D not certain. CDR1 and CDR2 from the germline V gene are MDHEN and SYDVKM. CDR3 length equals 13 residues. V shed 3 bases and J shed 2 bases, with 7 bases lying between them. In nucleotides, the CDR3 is TGTGCCAGCAGTTTGTTGATTAACACTGAAGCTTTCTTT. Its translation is CASSLLINTEAFF. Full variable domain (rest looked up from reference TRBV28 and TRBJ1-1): DVKVTQSSRYLVKRTGEKVFLECVQDMDHENMFWYRQDPGLGLRLIYFSYDVKMKEKGDIPEGYSVSREKKERFSLILESASTNQTSMYLCASSLLINTEAFFGQGTRLTVV.

Here the CDR3 DNA reads TGTGCCAGCAGCCCTCAAGTTGGGGGGACGTCGGGGCTCCAAGAGACCCAGTACTTC. It codes for CASSPQVGGTSGLQETQYF. The chain couples TRBV5-5 to TRBJ2-5; TRBD2 might be the D (6 bases). The CDR3 runs 19 residues. V was clipped by 4 bases and J by 1 base, with 26 bases between them. Germline CDR1 and CDR2: SGHKS and YYEKEE (reference sequence).

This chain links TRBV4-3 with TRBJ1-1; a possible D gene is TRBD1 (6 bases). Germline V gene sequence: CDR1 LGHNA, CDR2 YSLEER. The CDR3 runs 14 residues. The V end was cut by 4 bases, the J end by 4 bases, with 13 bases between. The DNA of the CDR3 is TGCGCCAGCAGCCGATTGGGACATGCCACTGAAGCTTTCTTT. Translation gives CASSRLGHATEAFF.

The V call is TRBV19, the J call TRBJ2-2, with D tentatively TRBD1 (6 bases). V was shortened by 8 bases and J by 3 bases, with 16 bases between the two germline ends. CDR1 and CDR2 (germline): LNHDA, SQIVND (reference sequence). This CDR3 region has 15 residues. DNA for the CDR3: TGTGCCAGTGAACCGGGACAAACTTACACCGGGGAGCTGTTTTTT. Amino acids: CASEPGQTYTGELFF.

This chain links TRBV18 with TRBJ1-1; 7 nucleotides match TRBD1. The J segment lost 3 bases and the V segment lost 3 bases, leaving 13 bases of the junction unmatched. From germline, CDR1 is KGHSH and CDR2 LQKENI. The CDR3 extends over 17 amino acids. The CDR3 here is CASSPWQGDLLDTEAFF. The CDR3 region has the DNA TGTGCCAGCTCACCGTGGCAGGGGGATCTCTTGGACACTGAAGCTTTCTTT.

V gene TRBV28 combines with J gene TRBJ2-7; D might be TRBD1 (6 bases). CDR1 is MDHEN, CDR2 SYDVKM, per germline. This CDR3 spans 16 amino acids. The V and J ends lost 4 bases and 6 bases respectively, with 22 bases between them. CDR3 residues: CASSSPGQSSRREQYF. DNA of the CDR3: TGTGCCAGCAGTTCCCCGGGACAAAGCTCCCGACGCGAGCAGTACTTC.

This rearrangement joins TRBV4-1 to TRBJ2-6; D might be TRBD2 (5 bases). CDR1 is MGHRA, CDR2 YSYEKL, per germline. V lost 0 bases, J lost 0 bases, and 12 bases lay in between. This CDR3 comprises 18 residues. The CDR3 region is CASSQDPSSFSGANVLTF. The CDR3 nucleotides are TGCGCCAGCAGCCAAGACCCTAGCTCCTTCTCTGGGGCCAACGTCCTGACTTTC.

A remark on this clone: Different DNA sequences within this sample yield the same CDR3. In DNA form, the CDR3 reads TGTGCCAGCAGCCCACTCGGGGGGGATAGCAATCAGCCCCAGCATTTT. It specifies CASSPLGGDSNQPQHF. V gene TRBV5-5 combines with J gene TRBJ1-5; D is perhaps TRBD1 (5 bases). CDR3 length equals 16 residues. V gave up 4 bases and J gave up 0 bases, with 14 bases separating them. Per the germline V gene, CDR1 is SGHKS and CDR2 is YYEKEE (reference sequence).

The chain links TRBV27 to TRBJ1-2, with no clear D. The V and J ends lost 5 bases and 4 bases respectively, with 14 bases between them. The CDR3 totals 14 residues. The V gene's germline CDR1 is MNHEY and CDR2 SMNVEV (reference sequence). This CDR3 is CASSPPPPSYGYTF. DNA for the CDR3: TGTGCCAGCAGTCCCCCCCCTCCCTCCTATGGCTACACCTTC.

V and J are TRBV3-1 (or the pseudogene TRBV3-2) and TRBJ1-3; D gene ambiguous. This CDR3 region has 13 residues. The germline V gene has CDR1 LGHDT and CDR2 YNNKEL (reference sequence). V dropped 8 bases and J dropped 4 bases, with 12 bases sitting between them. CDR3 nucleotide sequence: TGTGCCAGCGCCGAAAGGGCAGGAAACACCATATATTTT. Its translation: CASAERAGNTIYF.

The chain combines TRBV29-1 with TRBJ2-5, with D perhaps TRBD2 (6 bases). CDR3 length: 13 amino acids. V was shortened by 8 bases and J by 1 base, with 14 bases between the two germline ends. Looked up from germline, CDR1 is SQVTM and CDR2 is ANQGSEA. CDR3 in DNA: TGCAGCTGGACGGGGGACTTCCAAGAGACCCAGTACTTC. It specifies CSWTGDFQETQYF.

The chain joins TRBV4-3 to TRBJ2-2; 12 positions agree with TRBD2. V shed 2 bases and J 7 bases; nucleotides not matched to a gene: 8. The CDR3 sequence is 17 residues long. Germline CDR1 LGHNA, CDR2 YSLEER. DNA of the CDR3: TGCGCCAGCAGCCAAATTTCTAGCGGGAGGGCCCTCGGGGAGCTGTTTTTT. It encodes CASSQISSGRALGELFF.

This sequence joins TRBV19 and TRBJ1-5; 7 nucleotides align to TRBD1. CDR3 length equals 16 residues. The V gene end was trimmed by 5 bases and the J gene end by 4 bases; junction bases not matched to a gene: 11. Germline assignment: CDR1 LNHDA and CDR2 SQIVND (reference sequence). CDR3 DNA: TGTGCCAGTAGTCCCCAAAGGGGGCGCGGAAATCAGCCCCAGCATTTT. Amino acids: CASSPQRGRGNQPQHF.

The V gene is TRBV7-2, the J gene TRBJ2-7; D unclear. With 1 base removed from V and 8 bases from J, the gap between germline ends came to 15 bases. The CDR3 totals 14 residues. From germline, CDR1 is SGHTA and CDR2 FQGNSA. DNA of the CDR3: TGTGCCAGCAGCTTAGAGGGAACCCCCGATAAGCAGTACTTC. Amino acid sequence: CASSLEGTPDKQYF.

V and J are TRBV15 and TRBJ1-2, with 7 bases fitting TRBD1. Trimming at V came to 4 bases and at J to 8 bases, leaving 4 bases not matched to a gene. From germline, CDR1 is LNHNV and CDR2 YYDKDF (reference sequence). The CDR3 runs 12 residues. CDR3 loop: CATSIDREGYTF. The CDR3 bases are TGTGCCACCAGCATCGACAGGGAGGGCTACACCTTC.

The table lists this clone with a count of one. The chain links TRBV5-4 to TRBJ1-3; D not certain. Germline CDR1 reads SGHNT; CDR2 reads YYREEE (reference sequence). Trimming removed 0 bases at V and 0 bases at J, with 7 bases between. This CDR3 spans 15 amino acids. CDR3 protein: CASSLVGGSGNTIYF. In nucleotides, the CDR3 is TGTGCCAGCAGCTTGGTCGGTGGCTCTGGAAACACCATATATTTT.

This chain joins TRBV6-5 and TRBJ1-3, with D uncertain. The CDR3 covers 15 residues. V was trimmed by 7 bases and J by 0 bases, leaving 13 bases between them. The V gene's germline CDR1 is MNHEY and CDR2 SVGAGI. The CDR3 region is CASKVRPSSGNTIYF. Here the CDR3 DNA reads TGTGCCAGCAAAGTCAGGCCCAGCTCTGGAAACACCATATATTTT.

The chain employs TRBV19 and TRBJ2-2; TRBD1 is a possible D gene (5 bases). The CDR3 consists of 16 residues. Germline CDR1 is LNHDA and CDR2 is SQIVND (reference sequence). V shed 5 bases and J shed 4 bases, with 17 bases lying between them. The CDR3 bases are TGTGCCAGTAGTGACTCTAGGGGTCGAGGCACCGGGGAGCTGTTTTTT. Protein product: CASSDSRGRGTGELFF.